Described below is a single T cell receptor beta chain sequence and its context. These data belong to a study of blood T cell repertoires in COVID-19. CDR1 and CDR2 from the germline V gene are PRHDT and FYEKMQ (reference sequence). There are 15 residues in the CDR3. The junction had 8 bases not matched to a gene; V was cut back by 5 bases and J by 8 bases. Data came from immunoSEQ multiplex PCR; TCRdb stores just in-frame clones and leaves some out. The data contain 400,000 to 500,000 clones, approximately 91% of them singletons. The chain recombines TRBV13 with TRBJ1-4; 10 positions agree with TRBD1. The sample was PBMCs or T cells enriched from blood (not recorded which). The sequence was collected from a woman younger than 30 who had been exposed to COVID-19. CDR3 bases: TGTGCCAGCAGCCCCTTCGGACAGGGGGGGGAAAAACTGTTTTTT. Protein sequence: CASSPFGQGGEKLFF.